A selection of T cell receptor beta chains follows, all from one sample in a study of beta chain features in type 1 diabetes. Sequencing was performed with immunoSEQ multiplex PCR; in TCRdb, only in-frame clones are kept and a portion is missing. The sample carries over 650,000 clones, about an eighth recorded once. The sequenced material came from naive CD4+ T cells from blood. The receptors derive from a young man with type 1 diabetes. The CDR3 runs from the conserved cysteine through the conserved F or W. D genes are given only for firm matches. The size entry is marked missing in some rows and otherwise reads once, few, many or a size class.

-,TRBJ2-5,TRBV10-3,-,TGTGCCATCAGTGACCTAGGACTTGGGGAGACCCAGTACTTC,CAISDLGLGETQYF
few,TRBJ1-4,TRBV10-1,-,TGCGCCAGCAGCGCAGGGACAACTAATGAAAAACTGTTTTTT,CASSAGTTNEKLFF
few,TRBJ1-4,TRBV19,-,TGTGCCAGTAGAGGGAATGAAAAACTGTTTTTT,CASRGNEKLFF
-,TRBJ2-5,TRBV11-2,-,TGTGCCAGCAGCTTAGAAGCTACAGGGACACAGACCCAGTACTTC,CASSLEATGTQTQYF
few,TRBJ2-6,TRBV5-1,-,TGCGCCAGCAGCCGAAATCTTCAGGGAGATGGCGTCCTGACTTTC,CASSRNLQGDGVLTF
-,TRBJ1-1,TRBV11-1,-,TGTGCCAGCAGCCAATGGGTTGGGATCGGGTCGACTGAAGCTTTCTTT,CASSQWVGIGSTEAFF
few,TRBJ2-1,TRBV11-2,-,TGTGCCAGCAGGGAAGCTTACGGGAGCAACTACAATGAGCAGTTCTTC,CASREAYGSNYNEQFF
-,TRBJ1-2,TRBV14,-,TGTGCCAGCAGCCAAGGGGCAGGGGATGGCTACACCTTC,CASSQGAGDGYTF
-,TRBJ2-6,TRBV29-1,-,TGCAGCACCCGTCCCTCTGGGGCCAACGTCCTGACTTTC,CSTRPSGANVLTF
few,TRBJ2-1,TRBV2,-,TGTGCCAGCAGAGTCCTGTTGGACAATGAGCAGTTCTTC,CASRVLLDNEQFF
few,TRBJ1-1,TRBV7-2,-,TGTGCCAGCAGCACTTTTAGGGTGGACACTGAAGCTTTCTTT,CASSTFRVDTEAFF
-,TRBJ2-7,TRBV10-3,TRBD1,TGTGCCATCAGTGAGTCCCCGGGACAGGACTCCTACGAGCAGTACTTC,CAISESPGQDSYEQYF
few,TRBJ2-5,TRBV10-1,-,TGCGCCAGCAGTGATGAAGGGACCCAGTACTTC,CASSDEGTQYF
few,TRBJ2-1,TRBV20-1,TRBD2,TGCAGTGCTTCCGGACTAGCGGAGTTCTTC,CSASGLAEFF
few,TRBJ1-2,TRBV13,TRBD1,TGTGCCAGCAGCTTAGCAAGGGGGCTAGGCTATGGCTACACCTTC,CASSLARGLGYGYTF
-,TRBJ1-1,TRBV6-5,TRBD1,TGTGCCACCTTGGACAGGGCGTTGGGGGCTTTCTTT,CATLDRALGAFF
-,TRBJ1-3,TRBV30,TRBD1,TGTGCCTGGACCCCCGGACAGGGGTCTGGAAACACCATATATTTT,CAWTPGQGSGNTIYF
few,TRBJ2-7,TRBV4-3,-,TGCGCCAGCAGCCAAGCTCCGGGGACCGCGAGCTCCTACGAGCAGTACTTC,CASSQAPGTASSYEQYF
few,TRBJ1-1,TRBV5-1,-,TGCGCCAGCAGCCCCACGGGACAAACGAACACTGAAGCTTTCTTT,CASSPTGQTNTEAFF
-,TRBJ1-5,TRBV7-6,-,TGTGCCAGCAGCTTAGGCAGTGGACTTGGCAATCAGCCCCAGCATTTT,CASSLGSGLGNQPQHF
once,TRBJ1-2,TRBV29-1,TRBD1,TGCAGCGTTGACCCCGACAGGGCCGGAGGCTACACCTTC,CSVDPDRAGGYTF
few,TRBJ2-7,TRBV6-5,-,TGTGCCAGCAGGACTAGCTACGAGCAGTACTTC,CASRTSYEQYF
few,TRBJ2-1,TRBV7-9,-,TGTGCCAGCAGCCCACGGAGAGAGGACAATGAGCAGTTCTTC,CASSPRREDNEQFF
few,TRBJ1-1,TRBV30,-,TGTGCCTGGACCCACATGAACACTGAAGCTTTCTTT,CAWTHMNTEAFF
-,TRBJ1-1,TRBV23-1,-,TGCGCCAGCAGTCAATCTTGCGGAAAAGCTTTCTTT,CASSQSCGKAFF
-,TRBJ2-2,TRBV4-3,-,TGCGCCAGCAGCCAAGGCCCGAACACCGGGGAGCTGTTTTTT,CASSQGPNTGELFF
-,TRBJ2-5,TRBV13,TRBD2,TGTGCCAGCAGCTCCTCGGGACTAGGGGCTCGAGTGGAGACCCAGTACTTC,CASSSSGLGARVETQYF
-,TRBJ1-6,TRBV7-9,-,TGTGCCAGCAGCTTAGGCGGCAGATACTCACCCCTCCACTTT,CASSLGGRYSPLHF
few,TRBJ2-7,TRBV27,TRBD1,TGTGCCAGCAGTTTAGAGACAGGGTACTACGAGCAGTACTTC,CASSLETGYYEQYF
few,TRBJ1-6,TRBV5-1,-,TGCGCCAGCAGCTTGCGGGGGGCCCAAAATTCACCCCTCCACTTT,CASSLRGAQNSPLHF
-,TRBJ1-2,TRBV4-3,TRBD1,TGCGCCAGCAGCCAAGGGCAGGGGGTTGGCTACACCTTC,CASSQGQGVGYTF
few,TRBJ2-3,TRBV5-4,-,TGTGCCAGCAGCTTGGACGGGGGATGGGGGCAGACAGATACGCAGTATTTT,CASSLDGGWGQTDTQYF
few,TRBJ2-5,TRBV19,-,TGTGCCAGTACCTCGGGACATTCAGGCGAGACCCAGTACTTC,CASTSGHSGETQYF
few,TRBJ2-1,TRBV4-2,-,TGTGCCAGCAGCCAAGATACCGACGGTACCTACAATGAGCAGTTCTTC,CASSQDTDGTYNEQFF
few,TRBJ1-1,TRBV10-3,TRBD1,TGTGCCATCAGTGAGTCGACAGGGCAGGCTGGGTACACTGAAGCTTTCTTT,CAISESTGQAGYTEAFF
few,TRBJ1-2,TRBV5-6,-,TGTGCCAGCAGCCGGAACAGGAGCCCTGGCTACACCTTC,CASSRNRSPGYTF
-,TRBJ1-2,TRBV9,-,TGTGCCAGCAGCGTAGCCGGACCCCCGGCAGACTATGGCTACACCTTC,CASSVAGPPADYGYTF
few,TRBJ1-5,TRBV7-2,-,TGTGCCAGCAGCTTAGATTGGGGAAGGAGCAATCAGCCCCAGCATTTT,CASSLDWGRSNQPQHF
few,TRBJ2-2,TRBV9,TRBD2,TGTGCCAGCAGCGTAGAGGGACTAGCTCCCACCGGGGAGCTGTTTTTT,CASSVEGLAPTGELFF
-,TRBJ2-1,TRBV9,TRBD1,TGTGCCAGCAGCGTAGGTAGGGACAGGGGCAATGAGCAGTTCTTC,CASSVGRDRGNEQFF
few,TRBJ2-5,TRBV21-1,-,TGTGCCAGCAGGGAGTTTGCCCGAGAGACCCAGTACTTC,CASREFARETQYF
few,TRBJ1-1,TRBV29-1,-,TGCAGCTATCGGAACACTGAAGCTTTCTTT,CSYRNTEAFF
-,TRBJ1-1,TRBV7-9,TRBD1,TGTGCCAGCAGTTATCCCGGGACAGCAAACACTGAAGCTTTCTTT,CASSYPGTANTEAFF
few,TRBJ2-3,TRBV9,TRBD2,TGTGCCAGCAGCCCCGACTGGACTAGCGGGGGGGATATACGCACAGATACGCAGTATTTT,CASSPDWTSGGDIRTDTQYF
-,TRBJ2-7,TRBV29-1,-,TGCAGCGTTGACAGGGACGGGGGCAGCGAGCAGTACTTC,CSVDRDGGSEQYF
-,TRBJ1-2,TRBV29-1,-,TGCAGCGTTGGTGGGTTGAACTATGGCTACACCTTC,CSVGGLNYGYTF